This T cell receptor beta chain was sequenced during a study of blood T cell repertoires in COVID-19. Turning to the study itself: Researchers got acute and convalescent COVID-19 samples from the United States, Italy and Spain.

CDR3 size: 13 residues. With 3 bases clipped from V and 7 bases from J, the junction kept 5 bases outside the gene matches. The germline V gene encodes CDR1 SGHNT and CDR2 YYREEE (reference sequence). Sequenced by immunoSEQ multiplex PCR; TCRdb stores in-frame clones only, minus some. Counted here are over 55,000 clones, roughly 86% occurring once; the ten biggest clones make up approximately 7%. This chain joins TRBV5-4 and TRBJ1-2, with 8 bases fitting TRBD1. This clonotype was obtained from a human donor with active COVID-19. The donor label of this sample is uncertain. Sequenced input: peripheral blood. The CDR3 nucleotides are TGTGCCAGCAGCTGGACAGGGAAAGGTGGCTACACCTTC. It is translated as CASSWTGKGGYTF.